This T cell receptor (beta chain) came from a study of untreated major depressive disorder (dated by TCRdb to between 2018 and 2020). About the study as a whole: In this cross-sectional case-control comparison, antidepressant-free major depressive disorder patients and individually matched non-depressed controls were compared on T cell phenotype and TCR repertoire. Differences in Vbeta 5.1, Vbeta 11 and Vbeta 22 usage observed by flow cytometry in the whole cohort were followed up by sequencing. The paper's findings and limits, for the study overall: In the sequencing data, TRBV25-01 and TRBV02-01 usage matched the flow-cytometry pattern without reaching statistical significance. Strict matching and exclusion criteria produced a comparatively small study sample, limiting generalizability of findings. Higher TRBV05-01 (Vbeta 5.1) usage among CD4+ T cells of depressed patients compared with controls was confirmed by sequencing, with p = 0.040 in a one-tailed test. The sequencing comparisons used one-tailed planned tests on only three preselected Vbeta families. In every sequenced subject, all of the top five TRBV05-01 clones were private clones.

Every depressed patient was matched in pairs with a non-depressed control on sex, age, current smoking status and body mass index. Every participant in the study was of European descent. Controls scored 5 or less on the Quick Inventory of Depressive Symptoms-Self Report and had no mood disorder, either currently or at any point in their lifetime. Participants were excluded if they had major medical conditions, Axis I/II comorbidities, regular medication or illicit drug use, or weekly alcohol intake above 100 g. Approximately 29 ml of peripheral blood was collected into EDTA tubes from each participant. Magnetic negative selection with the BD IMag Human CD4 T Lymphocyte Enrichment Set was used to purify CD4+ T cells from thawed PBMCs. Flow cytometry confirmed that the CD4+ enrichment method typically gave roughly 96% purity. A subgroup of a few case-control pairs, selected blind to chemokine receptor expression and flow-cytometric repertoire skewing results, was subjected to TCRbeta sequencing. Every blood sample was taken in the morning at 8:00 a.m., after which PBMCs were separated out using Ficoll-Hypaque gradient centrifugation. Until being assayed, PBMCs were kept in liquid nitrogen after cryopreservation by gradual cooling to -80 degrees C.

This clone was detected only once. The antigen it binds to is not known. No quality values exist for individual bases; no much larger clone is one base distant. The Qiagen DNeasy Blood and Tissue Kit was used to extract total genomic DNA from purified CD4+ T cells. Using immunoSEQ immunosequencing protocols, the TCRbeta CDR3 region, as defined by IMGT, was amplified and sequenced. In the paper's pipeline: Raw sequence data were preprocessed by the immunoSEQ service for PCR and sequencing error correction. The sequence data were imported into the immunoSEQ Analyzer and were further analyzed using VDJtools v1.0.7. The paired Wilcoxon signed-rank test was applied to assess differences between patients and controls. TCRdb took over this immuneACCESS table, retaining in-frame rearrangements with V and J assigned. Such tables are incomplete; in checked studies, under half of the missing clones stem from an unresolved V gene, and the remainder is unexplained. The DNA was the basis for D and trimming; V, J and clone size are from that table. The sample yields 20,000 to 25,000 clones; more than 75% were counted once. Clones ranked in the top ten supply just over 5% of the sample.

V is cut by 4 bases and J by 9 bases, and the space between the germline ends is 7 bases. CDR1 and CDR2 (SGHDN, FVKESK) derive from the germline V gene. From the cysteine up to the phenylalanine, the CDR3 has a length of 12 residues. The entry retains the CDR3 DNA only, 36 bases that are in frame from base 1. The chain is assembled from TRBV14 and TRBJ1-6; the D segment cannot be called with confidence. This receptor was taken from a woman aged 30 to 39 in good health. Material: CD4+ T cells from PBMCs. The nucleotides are TGTGCCAGCAGCCTGTCGGTTTCACCCCTCCACTTT. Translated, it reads CASSLSVSPLHF.